The next 21 T cell receptor beta chains were all read from a single sample in a study. TCRdb used MiXCR to reprocess the 5' RACE reads, holding one entry per CDR3 protein. Here the sample spans about 60,000 distinct CDR3 sequences, 25% to 35% being singletons. Source material: tumor-infiltrating naive CD4+ T cells sorted from the breast tumor. Stated subset: naive CD4+ T cells, CD4+CD45RA+CD25-. All receptors come from a female donor with breast cancer.

The rearrangement uses TRBV6-2 or TRBV6-3 and TRBJ1-2; D ambiguous. This CDR3 has 14 amino acids. Looked up from germline, CDR1 is MNHEY and CDR2 is SVGEGT. Trimming left V 0 bases short and J 4 bases short, with 9 bases between. The CDR3, as DNA: TGTGCCAGCAGTTACTCGCCGCGGAGCTATGGCTACACCTTC. This translates into CASSYSPRSYGYTF.

This clonotype was picked up many times. CDR3 loop: CATSEAGTGVFQPQHF. CDR3 in DNA: TGTGCCACCAGTGAGGCCGGGACAGGGGTTTTTCAGCCCCAGCATTTT. The V and J genes are TRBV24-1 and TRBJ1-5; 10 positions match TRBD1. Germline CDR1 is KGHDR and CDR2 is SFDVKD. The ends lost 4 bases at V and 6 bases at J; junction bases unmatched: 8. CDR3 length: 16 amino acids.

The chain employs TRBV7-3 and TRBJ1-2, with 7 positions matching TRBD1. The V gene end was trimmed by 0 bases and the J gene end by 7 bases; junction bases not matched to a gene: 5. This CDR3 has 14 residues. CDR1 is SGHTA, CDR2 FQGTGA, per germline. CDR3 DNA sequence: TGTGCCAGCAGCTTAACAGGGGCAGGGGGTGGCTACACCTTC. This gives the protein CASSLTGAGGGYTF.

This clonotype is classed as medium-sized. The chain combines TRBV12-3 or TRBV12-4 with TRBJ1-1; D call uncertain. Between the trimmed V and J ends, which lost 1 base and 4 bases, there was a span of 7 bases. The CDR3 extends over 13 amino acids. Here the CDR3 reads CASSLVVSTEAFF. The CDR3 DNA reads as TGTGCCAGCAGTTTAGTAGTCAGCACTGAAGCTTTCTTT.

This clonotype has only a few counts. The gene calls are TRBV10-3 and TRBJ2-2, with a weak D call TRBD2 (6 bases). The germline V gene encodes CDR1 ENHRY and CDR2 SYGVKD. There are 15 residues in the CDR3. Trimming shortened V by 3 bases and J by 4 bases, and 12 bases separated the two germline ends. CDR3 in DNA: TGTGCCATCAGTGAAATCCGGAGGGGCACCGGGGAGCTGTTTTTT. This translates into CAISEIRRGTGELFF.

This clonotype was seen a few times. The CDR3 DNA reads as TGTGCCAGCAGACCAGCGGGAGTCGAGACCCAGTACTTC. Translation gives CASRPAGVETQYF. The rearrangement uses TRBV3-1 and TRBJ2-5; 8 nucleotides match TRBD2. Germline loops: CDR1 LGHDT, CDR2 YNNKEL (reference sequence). The CDR3 loop spans 13 amino acids. With 6 bases clipped from V and 5 bases from J, the junction kept 5 bases outside the gene matches.

To note about this clonotype: The junction departs from germline at one end; a sequencing error may be responsible. In DNA, the CDR3 is TGCGGCGTAGGACTTCGGGGGGTGTGGGAGACCCAGTACTTC. This translates into CGVGLRGVWETQYF. The chain links TRBV29-1 to TRBJ2-5, with TRBD2 identical over 7 bases. The CDR3 is made up of 14 amino acids. CDR1 is SQVTM and CDR2 is ANQGSEA in the germline V gene.

This clonotype came up a few times. This sequence joins TRBV20-1 and TRBJ2-3; 8 bases match TRBD1. Germline lookup yields CDR1 DFQATT and CDR2 SNEGSKA (reference sequence). The J segment lost 5 bases and the V segment lost 6 bases, leaving 13 bases of the junction unmatched. This CDR3 comprises 15 residues. The CDR3 spells CSADKTGVGGDTQYF. CDR3 nucleotides: TGCAGTGCCGATAAGACAGGGGTGGGGGGAGATACGCAGTATTTT.

The V gene is TRBV12-3 or TRBV12-4, the J gene TRBJ2-2; either TRBD1 or TRBD2 may fit D (6 bases each). V lost 5 bases and J 5 bases, leaving 12 bases between the germline ends. The CDR3 extends over 14 amino acids. The CDR3 DNA is TGTGCCAGCAGTCCCCAGGGGAGGACCGGGGAGCTGTTTTTT. Its protein product is CASSPQGRTGELFF.

This clonotype was seen a few times. The chain combines TRBV3-1 with TRBJ1-4; TRBD1 might be the D (5 bases). V was cut by 7 bases and J by 2 bases, with 11 bases left in between. CDR3 length: 14 amino acids. Germline values: CDR1 LGHDT, CDR2 YNNKEL (reference sequence). The CDR3 region has the DNA TGTGCCAGCACCCCGACAGTCACTAATGAAAAACTGTTTTTT. It translates to CASTPTVTNEKLFF. The whole variable domain, filled in from reference TRBV3-1 and TRBJ1-4, reads DTAVSQTPKYLVTQMGNDKSIKCEQNLGHDTMYWYKQDSKKFLKIMFSYNNKELIINETVPNRFSPKSPDKAHLNLHINSLELGDSAVYFCASTPTVTNEKLFFGSGTQLSVL.

This clonotype was counted only a few times. The genes are TRBV7-9 and TRBJ1-2, with D possibly matching TRBD1 (5 bases). Germline-derived CDR1 and CDR2 are SEHNR and FQNEAQ (reference sequence). V was trimmed by 0 bases and J by 6 bases, leaving 14 bases between them. The CDR3 is 15 amino acids. The CDR3 protein is CASSLAGTWRDGYTF. The CDR3 coding sequence is TGTGCCAGCAGCTTAGCAGGGACCTGGAGGGATGGCTACACCTTC.

The chain is built from TRBV20-1 and TRBJ1-5; a possible D gene is TRBD1 (6 bases). Per germline, CDR1 DFQATT and CDR2 SNEGSKA (reference sequence). V shed 5 bases and J shed 3 bases, with 20 bases lying between them. The CDR3 has 16 amino acids. CDR3 nucleotide sequence: TGCAGTGCTGACACCCGGGACATCGCGTCCAATCAGCCCCAGCATTTT. Translating gives CSADTRDIASNQPQHF.

This clonotype was observed a handful of times. A much bigger clone sits one base away, suggesting this may be a read error. The V gene is TRBV5-1, the J gene TRBJ2-7, with 9 bases aligning to TRBD1. Germline V gives CDR1 SGHRS, CDR2 YFSETQ. This CDR3 has 15 residues. CDR3: CACSVTGGESYEQYF. CDR3 nucleotides: TGCGCCTGCAGCGTTACAGGGGGCGAGTCCTACGAGCAGTACTTC.

V gene TRBV4-2 combines with J gene TRBJ1-1; no clear D. Trimming pared 4 bases from V and 4 bases from J, leaving 13 bases between. Germline V CDR1 and CDR2: LGHNA, YNFKEQ. CDR3 length equals 14 residues. The CDR3 reads CASSRYLMGTEAFF. The CDR3 nucleotides are TGTGCCAGCAGCCGATACCTTATGGGCACTGAAGCTTTCTTT.

This clonotype appeared many times. The genes are TRBV20-1 and TRBJ2-7, with D possibly matching TRBD1 (5 bases). The germline V gene has CDR1 DFQATT and CDR2 SNEGSKA (reference sequence). The CDR3 runs to 14 residues. V shed 1 base and J shed 2 bases, with 12 bases lying between them. CDR3 nucleotides: TGCAGTGCTAGAGTACAGGAAATGGCCTACGAGCAGTACTTC. Protein product: CSARVQEMAYEQYF.

This clonotype was found once. The rearrangement links TRBV4-1 to TRBJ2-1; D may be TRBD1 or TRBD2 (5 bases each). The CDR3 is made up of 12 amino acids. Per germline, CDR1 MGHRA and CDR2 YSYEKL. V was trimmed by 1 base and J by 14 bases, leaving 12 bases between them. CDR3 nucleotides: TGCGCCAGCAGCCAAGGGGACCCCCCGGAGTTCTTC. This sequence encodes CASSQGDPPEFF.

The chain couples TRBV5-4 to TRBJ2-7; perhaps TRBD2 as D (5 bases). V lost 0 bases, J lost 6 bases, and 10 bases lay in between. Germline-derived CDR1 and CDR2 are SGHNT and YYREEE (reference sequence). There are 13 residues in the CDR3. The CDR3 DNA sequence: TGTGCCAGCAGCTTGGACCGTCGGGGCGAGCAGTACTTC. Its protein product is CASSLDRRGEQYF.

Comment on this clonotype: One junction end does not reproduce the germline sequence, and a read error may be involved. The rearrangement uses TRBV12-3 or TRBV12-4 and TRBJ2-2; either TRBD1 or TRBD2 may supply D (5 bases each). This CDR3 is 13 amino acids long. For the CDR3, the DNA is TGTGCCAGCAGTCCTCTTGGGGCCGGGGAGCTGTCTTTT. It is translated as CASSPLGAGELSF.

This chain connects TRBV5-6 to TRBJ2-5, with D uncertain. Trimming cost V 2 bases and J 5 bases, with 13 bases left between them. Germline assignment: CDR1 SGHDT and CDR2 YYEEEE. The CDR3 runs 14 residues. CDR3: CASSLRLPLETQYF. The DNA of the CDR3 is TGTGCCAGCAGCTTAAGGCTACCACTTGAGACCCAGTACTTC.

The chain recombines TRBV7-2 with TRBJ2-1; 8 nucleotides match TRBD2. This CDR3 spans 15 amino acids. V lost 6 bases, J lost 5 bases, and 9 bases stayed unmatched. Germline assignment: CDR1 SGHTA and CDR2 FQGNSA. CDR3 bases: TGTGCCAGCAGACGAAATGTCGGGGGGGACAATGAGCAGTTCTTC. This encodes CASRRNVGGDNEQFF.

This clonotype came up many times. The chain joins TRBV6-5 to TRBJ2-6; no clear D. CDR1 is MNHEY, CDR2 SVGAGI, per germline. CDR3 length: 13 residues. V gave up 5 bases and J gave up 3 bases, with 5 bases separating them. The CDR3 loop is CASSTLGANVLTF. The CDR3 DNA sequence: TGTGCCAGCAGTACCCTTGGGGCCAACGTCCTGACTTTC.